The T cell receptor (beta chain) described here comes from a study of blood T cell repertoires in COVID-19. Germline V lookup: CDR1 SGHNT, CDR2 YYREEE (reference sequence). The CDR3 totals 15 residues. V lost 0 bases, J lost 3 bases, and 10 bases lay in between. In terms of age and location, participants ranged from roughly 18 to 100 years and lived in under 30 US areas. Grouping used clinical history reported by participants in a survey and questionnaire. This clone was detected once. In the source study's methods: Scientists estimated how many nucleated cells there were by amplifying reference gene primers. The data were produced by immunoSEQ multiplex PCR, yet TCRdb's version contains in-frame clones alone and is incomplete. V and J calls plus clone size are reproduced from that table; the DNA served to infer D and trimming. The sample includes approximately 260,000 clones, approximately 83% of them seen just once.

The rearrangement uses TRBV5-4 and TRBJ1-5, with TRBD1 as a possible D gene (5 bases). This clonotype was sampled from a woman aged 35 to 49 with acute COVID-19. The sample was PBMCs or T cells enriched from blood (not recorded which). The CDR3 DNA sequence: TGTGCCAGCAGCTTGGATACAGGAGACAATCAGCCCCAGCATTTT. Its translation is CASSLDTGDNQPQHF.